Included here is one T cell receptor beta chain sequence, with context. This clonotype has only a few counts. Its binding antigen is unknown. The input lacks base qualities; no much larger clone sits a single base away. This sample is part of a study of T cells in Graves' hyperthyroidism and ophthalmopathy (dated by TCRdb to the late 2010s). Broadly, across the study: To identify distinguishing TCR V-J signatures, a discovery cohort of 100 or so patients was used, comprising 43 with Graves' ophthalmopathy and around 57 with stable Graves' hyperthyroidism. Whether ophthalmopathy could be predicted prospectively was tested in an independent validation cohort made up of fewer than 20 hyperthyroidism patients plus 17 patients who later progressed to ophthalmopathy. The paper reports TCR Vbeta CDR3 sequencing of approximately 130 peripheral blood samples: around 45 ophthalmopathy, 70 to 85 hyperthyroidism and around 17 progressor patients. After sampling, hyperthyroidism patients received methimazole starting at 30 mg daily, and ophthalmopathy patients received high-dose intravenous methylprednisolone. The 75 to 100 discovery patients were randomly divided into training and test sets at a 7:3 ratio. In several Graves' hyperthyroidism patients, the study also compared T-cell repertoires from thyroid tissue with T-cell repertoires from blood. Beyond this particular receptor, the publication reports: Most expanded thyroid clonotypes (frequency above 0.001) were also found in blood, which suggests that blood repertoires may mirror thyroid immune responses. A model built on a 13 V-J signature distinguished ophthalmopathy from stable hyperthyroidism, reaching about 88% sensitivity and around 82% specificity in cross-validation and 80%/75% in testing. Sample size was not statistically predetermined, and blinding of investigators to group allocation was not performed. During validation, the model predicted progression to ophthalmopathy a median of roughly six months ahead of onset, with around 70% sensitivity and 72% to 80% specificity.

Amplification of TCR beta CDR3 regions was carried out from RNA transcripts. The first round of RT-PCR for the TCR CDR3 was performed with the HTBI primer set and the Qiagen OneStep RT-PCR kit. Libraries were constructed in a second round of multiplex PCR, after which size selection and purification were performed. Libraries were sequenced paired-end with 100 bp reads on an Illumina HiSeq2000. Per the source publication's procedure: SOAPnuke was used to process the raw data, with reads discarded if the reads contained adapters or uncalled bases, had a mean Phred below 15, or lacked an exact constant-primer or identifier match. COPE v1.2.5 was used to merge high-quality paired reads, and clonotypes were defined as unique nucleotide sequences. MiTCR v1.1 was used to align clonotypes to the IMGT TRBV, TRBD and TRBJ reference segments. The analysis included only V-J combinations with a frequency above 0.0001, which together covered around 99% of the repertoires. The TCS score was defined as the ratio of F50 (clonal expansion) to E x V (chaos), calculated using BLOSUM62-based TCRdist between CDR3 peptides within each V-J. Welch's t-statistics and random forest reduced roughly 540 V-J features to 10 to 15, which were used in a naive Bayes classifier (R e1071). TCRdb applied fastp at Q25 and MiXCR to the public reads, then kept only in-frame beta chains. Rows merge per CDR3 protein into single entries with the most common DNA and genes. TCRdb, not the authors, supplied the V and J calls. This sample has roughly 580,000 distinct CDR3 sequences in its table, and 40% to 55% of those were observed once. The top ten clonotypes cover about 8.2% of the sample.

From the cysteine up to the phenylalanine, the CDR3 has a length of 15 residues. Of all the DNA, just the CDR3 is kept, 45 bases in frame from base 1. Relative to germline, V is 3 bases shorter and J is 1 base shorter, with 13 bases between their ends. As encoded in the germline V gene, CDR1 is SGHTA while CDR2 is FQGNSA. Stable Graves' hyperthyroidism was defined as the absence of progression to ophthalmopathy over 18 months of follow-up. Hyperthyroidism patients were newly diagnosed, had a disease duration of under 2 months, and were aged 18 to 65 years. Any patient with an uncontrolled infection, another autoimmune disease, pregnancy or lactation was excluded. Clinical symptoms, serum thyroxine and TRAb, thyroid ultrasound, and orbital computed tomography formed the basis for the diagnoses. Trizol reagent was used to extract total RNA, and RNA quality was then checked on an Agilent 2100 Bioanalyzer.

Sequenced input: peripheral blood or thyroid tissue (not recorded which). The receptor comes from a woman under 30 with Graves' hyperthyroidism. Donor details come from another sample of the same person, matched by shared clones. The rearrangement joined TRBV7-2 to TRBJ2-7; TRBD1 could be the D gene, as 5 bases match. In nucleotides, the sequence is TGTGCCAGCAGCTTTCCAAACAGGATTTCCTACGAGCAGTACTTC. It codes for CASSFPNRISYEQYF.